This passage covers 15 T cell receptor beta chains from one sample sequenced in a study of blood T cell repertoires in COVID-19. Only in-frame clones appear in the TCRdb table, and some are missing; sequencing was by immunoSEQ multiplex PCR. Seen here are over 150,000 clones, approximately 80% observed once, and the top ten hold roughly an eighth. Sequenced sample: peripheral blood. The receptors derive from a human donor in a cohort sampled during active COVID-19.

The J gene is TRBJ1-1, the V gene TRBV5-6, with 7 bases identical to TRBD1. V was pared by 3 bases and J by 1 base, with 0 bases of the junction left unmatched. The germline CDR1 and CDR2 sequences are SGHDT and YYEEEE. The CDR3 covers 13 residues. CDR3 sequence (DNA): TGTGCCAGCAGCTACAGGGGGAACACTGAAGCTTTCTTT. It is translated as CASSYRGNTEAFF.

The V and J genes are TRBV27 and TRBJ2-5, with TRBD1 matching over 7 bases. The germline V gene encodes CDR1 MNHEY and CDR2 SMNVEV (reference sequence). V shed 5 bases, J shed 5 bases, and the junction held 8 bases outside the gene matches. The CDR3 runs to 14 residues. The CDR3 loop is CASSADRSGETQYF. Here the CDR3 DNA reads TGTGCCAGCAGTGCGGACAGGTCGGGGGAGACCCAGTACTTC.

The rearrangement uses TRBV15 and TRBJ2-5; 7 bases fit TRBD2. Germline V gene sequence: CDR1 LNHNV, CDR2 YYDKDF (reference sequence). With 0 bases clipped from V and 5 bases from J, the junction kept 6 bases outside the gene matches. There are 15 residues in the CDR3. This chain's CDR3 is CATSRDRAGVETQYF. CDR3 in DNA: TGTGCCACCAGCAGAGATCGTGCGGGAGTGGAGACCCAGTACTTC. Full variable domain (missing parts from reference TRBV15 and TRBJ2-5): DAMVIQNPRYQVTQFGKPVTLSCSQTLNHNVMYWYQQKSSQAPKLLFHYYDKDFNNEADTPDNFQSRRPNTSFCFLDIRSPGLGDTAMYLCATSRDRAGVETQYFGPGTRLLVL.

In its sample, this clone was seen a few times. The V gene is TRBV9, the J gene TRBJ1-1; D perhaps matches TRBD1 (6 bases). The CDR3 is 14 amino acids. CDR1 SGDLS and CDR2 YYNGEE come from the germline V gene. V lost 0 bases, J lost 5 bases, and 11 bases lay in between. Here the CDR3 reads CASSVVTGPTEAFF. In DNA form, the CDR3 reads TGTGCCAGCAGCGTAGTGACAGGTCCTACTGAAGCTTTCTTT.

The rearrangement joins TRBV11-2 to TRBJ2-7; D perhaps matches TRBD1 (6 bases). CDR3 length: 15 amino acids. CDR1 and CDR2 from the germline V gene are SGHAT and FQNNGV. The ends were cut back, 2 bases at V and 0 bases at J, with 11 bases in the middle. The CDR3 sequence is CASSLYQDSSYEQYF. The CDR3 DNA reads TGTGCCAGCAGCTTATATCAGGACAGCTCCTACGAGCAGTACTTC.

The chain couples TRBV19 to TRBJ2-1, with a tentative D call TRBD1 (5 bases). The length of the CDR3 is 16 residues. CDR1 is LNHDA and CDR2 is SQIVND in the germline V gene (reference sequence). The V end lost 4 bases, the J end lost 6 bases, and 19 bases lay between the germline ends. CDR3 DNA: TGTGCCAGTAGTAGCCACCTAAGGCAGGGTCGCAATGAGCAGTTCTTC. Protein product: CASSSHLRQGRNEQFF.

The chain uses TRBV30 and TRBJ2-1, with a weak D call TRBD1 (5 bases). CDR1 and CDR2 (germline): GTSNPN, SVGIG (reference sequence). V dropped 2 bases and J dropped 2 bases, with 10 bases sitting between them. The CDR3 has 14 amino acids. DNA for the CDR3: TGTGCCTGGAGTTGGGGCTCCACCTACAATGAGCAGTTCTTC. Protein sequence: CAWSWGSTYNEQFF.

This clone was detected a few times. This chain connects TRBV5-1 to TRBJ2-7, with 8 bases that match TRBD2. CDR3 length equals 15 residues. V gave up 2 bases and J gave up 5 bases; unmatched junction bases: 9. Germline V lookup: CDR1 SGHRS, CDR2 YFSETQ. The CDR3 spells CASSFGGEVFDEQYF. The CDR3 coding sequence is TGCGCCAGCAGCTTCGGGGGGGAGGTTTTCGACGAGCAGTACTTC.

The chain recombines TRBV7-9 with TRBJ2-1; 7 nucleotides match TRBD2. CDR3 length equals 17 residues. Germline CDR1 reads SEHNR; CDR2 reads FQNEAQ (reference sequence). With V trimmed by 5 bases and J by 2 bases, 12 bases remained unmatched. The CDR3 loop is CASSLLGGGRTYNEQFF. CDR3 nucleotides: TGTGCCAGCAGCCTCCTCGGTGGCGGGAGAACCTACAATGAGCAGTTCTTC.

The chain uses TRBV2 and TRBJ2-1; D unresolved. Germline V gene sequence: CDR1 SNHLY, CDR2 FYNNEI. V lost 3 bases and J lost 4, with 13 bases in between. This CDR3 has 15 residues. CDR3 region: CASSDRGLLYNEQFF. CDR3 in DNA: TGTGCCAGCAGTGACAGAGGTCTCCTTTACAATGAGCAGTTCTTC. Variable domain in full (rest from reference TRBV2 and TRBJ2-1): EPEVTQTPSHQVTQMGQEVILRCVPISNHLYFYWYRQILGQKVEFLVSFYNNEISEKSEIFDDQFSVERPDGSNFTLKIRSTKLEDSAMYFCASSDRGLLYNEQFFGPGTRLTVL.

CDR3 bases: TGTGCCAGCTCACCTACTGTAGCTACCGAGCAGTACTTC. It encodes CASSPTVATEQYF. The V and J genes are TRBV18 and TRBJ2-7; D gene unclear. Trimming took 3 bases from V and 6 from J, leaving 12 bases between them. The CDR3 has 13 amino acids. CDR1 and CDR2 from the germline V gene are KGHSH and LQKENI.

This chain joins TRBV2 and TRBJ1-2, with 11 bases fitting TRBD1. Germline values: CDR1 SNHLY, CDR2 FYNNEI. The CDR3 loop spans 16 amino acids. The junction had 11 bases not matched to a gene; V was cut back by 6 bases and J by 5 bases. DNA of the CDR3: TGTGCCAGCAGGGCGACCGGACAGGGGGCCAATTATGGCTACACCTTC. It yields the protein CASRATGQGANYGYTF.

The chain is built from TRBV2 and TRBJ1-5; TRBD1 matches 11 bases. Looked up from germline, CDR1 is SNHLY and CDR2 is FYNNEI. After removal of 4 bases from V and 6 bases from J, the junction contained 5 bases not matched to a gene. This CDR3 is 15 amino acids long. The CDR3, as DNA: TGTGCCAGCAGTGGGGACAGGGGGGAGAGTCAGCCCCAGCATTTT. Protein product: CASSGDRGESQPQHF.

This rearrangement joins TRBV19 to TRBJ1-2; TRBD1 aligns across 7 bases. J gave up 3 bases and V 5 bases, and 9 bases lay outside the gene matches. CDR3 length: 15 residues. CDR1 and CDR2 from the germline V gene are LNHDA and SQIVND (reference sequence). The CDR3 protein is CASSLGQGVYYGYTF. As DNA, the CDR3 is TGTGCCAGTAGTCTGGGCCAGGGGGTCTACTATGGCTACACCTTC.

This clone was recorded only once. V usage is TRBV18 and J usage is TRBJ1-1; 9 bases line up with TRBD1. Germline CDR1 and CDR2: KGHSH and LQKENI. The CDR3 totals 15 residues. The J segment lost 1 base and the V segment lost 3 bases, leaving 3 bases of the junction unmatched. The CDR3 region is CASSPGTGSNTEAFF. The DNA for the CDR3 is TGTGCCAGCTCACCGGGGACAGGGTCGAACACTGAAGCTTTCTTT.